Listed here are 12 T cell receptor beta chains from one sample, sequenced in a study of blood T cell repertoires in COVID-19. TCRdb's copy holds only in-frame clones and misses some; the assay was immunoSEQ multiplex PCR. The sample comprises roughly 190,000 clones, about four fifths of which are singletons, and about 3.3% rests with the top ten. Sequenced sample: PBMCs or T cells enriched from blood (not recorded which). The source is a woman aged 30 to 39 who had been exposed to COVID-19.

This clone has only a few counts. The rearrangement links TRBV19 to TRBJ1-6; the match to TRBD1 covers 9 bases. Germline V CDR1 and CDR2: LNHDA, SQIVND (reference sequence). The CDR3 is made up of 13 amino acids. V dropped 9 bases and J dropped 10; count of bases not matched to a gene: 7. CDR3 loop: CASGVQGASPLHF. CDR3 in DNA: TGTGCCAGCGGCGTACAGGGGGCATCACCCCTCCACTTT.

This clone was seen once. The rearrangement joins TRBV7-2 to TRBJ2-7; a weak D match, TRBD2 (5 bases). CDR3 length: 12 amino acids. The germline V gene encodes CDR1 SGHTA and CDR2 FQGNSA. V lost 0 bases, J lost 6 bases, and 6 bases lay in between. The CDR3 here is CASSLAGGEQYF. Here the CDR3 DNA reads TGTGCCAGCAGCTTAGCCGGAGGCGAGCAGTACTTC.

The CDR3: CASSVTGNDNSPLHF. Written as DNA, the CDR3 is TGTGCCAGCAGCGTAACAGGGAACGACAATTCACCCCTCCACTTT. The V gene is TRBV7-8, the J gene TRBJ1-6, with D possibly being TRBD1 (6 bases). From germline, CDR1 is SGHVS and CDR2 FQNEAQ. The CDR3 has 15 residues. Trimming cost V 5 bases and J 7 bases, with 15 bases left between them.

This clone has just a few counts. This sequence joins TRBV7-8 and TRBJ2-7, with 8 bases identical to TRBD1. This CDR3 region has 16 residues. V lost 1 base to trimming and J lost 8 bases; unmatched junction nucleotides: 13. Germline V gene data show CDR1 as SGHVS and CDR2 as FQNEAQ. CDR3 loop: CASSLGRTGQPTQQYF. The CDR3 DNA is TGTGCCAGCAGCTTAGGGCGGACAGGGCAGCCTACGCAGCAGTACTTC.

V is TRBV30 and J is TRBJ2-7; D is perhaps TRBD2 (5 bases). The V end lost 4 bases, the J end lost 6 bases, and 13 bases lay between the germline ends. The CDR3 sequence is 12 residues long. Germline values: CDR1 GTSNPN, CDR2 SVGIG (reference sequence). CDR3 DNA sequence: TGTGCCTGGACCCCCTCTGGGAGCGAGCAGTACTTC. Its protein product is CAWTPSGSEQYF.

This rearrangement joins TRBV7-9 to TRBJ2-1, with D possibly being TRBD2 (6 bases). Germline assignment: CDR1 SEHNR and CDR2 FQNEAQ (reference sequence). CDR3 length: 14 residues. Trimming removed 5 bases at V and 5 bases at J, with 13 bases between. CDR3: CASSLGTLNNEQFF. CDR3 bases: TGTGCCAGCAGCCTAGGGACTCTCAACAATGAGCAGTTCTTC.

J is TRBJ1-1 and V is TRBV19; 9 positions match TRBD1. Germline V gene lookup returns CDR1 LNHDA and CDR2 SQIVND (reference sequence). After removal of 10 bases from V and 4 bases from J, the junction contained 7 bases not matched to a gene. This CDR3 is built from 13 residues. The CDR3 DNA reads TGTGCCACTAGGGACAGGGCGGGCACTGAAGCTTTCTTT. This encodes CATRDRAGTEAFF.

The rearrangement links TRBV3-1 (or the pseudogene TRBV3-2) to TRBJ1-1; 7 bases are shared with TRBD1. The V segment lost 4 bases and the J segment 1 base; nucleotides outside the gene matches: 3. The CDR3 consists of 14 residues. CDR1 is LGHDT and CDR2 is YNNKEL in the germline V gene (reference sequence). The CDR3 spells CASSRRDRNTEAFF. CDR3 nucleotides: TGTGCCAGCAGCCGCCGGGACAGGAACACTGAAGCTTTCTTT.

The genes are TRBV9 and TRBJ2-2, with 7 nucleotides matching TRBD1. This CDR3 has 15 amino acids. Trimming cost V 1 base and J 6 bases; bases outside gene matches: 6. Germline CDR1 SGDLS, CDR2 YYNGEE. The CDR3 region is CASSVPSGGAGELFF. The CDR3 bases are TGTGCCAGCAGCGTACCGTCAGGGGGAGCCGGGGAGCTGTTTTTT. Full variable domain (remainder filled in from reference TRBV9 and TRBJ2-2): DSGVTQTPKHLITATGQRVTLRCSPRSGDLSVYWYQQSLDQGLQFLIQYYNGEERAKGNILERFSAQQFPDLHSELNLSSLELGDSALYFCASSVPSGGAGELFFGEGSRLTVL.

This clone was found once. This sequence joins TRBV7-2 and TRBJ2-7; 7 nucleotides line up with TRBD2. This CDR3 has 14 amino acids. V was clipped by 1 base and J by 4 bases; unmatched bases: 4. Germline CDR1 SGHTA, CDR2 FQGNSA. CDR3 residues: CASSLGTRSYEQYF. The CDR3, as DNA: TGTGCCAGCAGCTTAGGGACTAGGTCTTACGAGCAGTACTTC.

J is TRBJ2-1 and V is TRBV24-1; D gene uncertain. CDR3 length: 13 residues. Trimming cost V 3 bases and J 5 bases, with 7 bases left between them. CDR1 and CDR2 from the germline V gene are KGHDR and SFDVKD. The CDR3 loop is CATSDEINNEQFF. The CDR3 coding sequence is TGTGCCACCAGTGATGAGATAAACAATGAGCAGTTCTTC.

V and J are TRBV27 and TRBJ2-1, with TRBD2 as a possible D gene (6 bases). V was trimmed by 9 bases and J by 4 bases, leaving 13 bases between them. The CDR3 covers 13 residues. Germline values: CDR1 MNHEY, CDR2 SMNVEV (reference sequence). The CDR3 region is CASGSDYYNEQFF. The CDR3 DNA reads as TGTGCCAGTGGTTCGGACTATTACAATGAGCAGTTCTTC.